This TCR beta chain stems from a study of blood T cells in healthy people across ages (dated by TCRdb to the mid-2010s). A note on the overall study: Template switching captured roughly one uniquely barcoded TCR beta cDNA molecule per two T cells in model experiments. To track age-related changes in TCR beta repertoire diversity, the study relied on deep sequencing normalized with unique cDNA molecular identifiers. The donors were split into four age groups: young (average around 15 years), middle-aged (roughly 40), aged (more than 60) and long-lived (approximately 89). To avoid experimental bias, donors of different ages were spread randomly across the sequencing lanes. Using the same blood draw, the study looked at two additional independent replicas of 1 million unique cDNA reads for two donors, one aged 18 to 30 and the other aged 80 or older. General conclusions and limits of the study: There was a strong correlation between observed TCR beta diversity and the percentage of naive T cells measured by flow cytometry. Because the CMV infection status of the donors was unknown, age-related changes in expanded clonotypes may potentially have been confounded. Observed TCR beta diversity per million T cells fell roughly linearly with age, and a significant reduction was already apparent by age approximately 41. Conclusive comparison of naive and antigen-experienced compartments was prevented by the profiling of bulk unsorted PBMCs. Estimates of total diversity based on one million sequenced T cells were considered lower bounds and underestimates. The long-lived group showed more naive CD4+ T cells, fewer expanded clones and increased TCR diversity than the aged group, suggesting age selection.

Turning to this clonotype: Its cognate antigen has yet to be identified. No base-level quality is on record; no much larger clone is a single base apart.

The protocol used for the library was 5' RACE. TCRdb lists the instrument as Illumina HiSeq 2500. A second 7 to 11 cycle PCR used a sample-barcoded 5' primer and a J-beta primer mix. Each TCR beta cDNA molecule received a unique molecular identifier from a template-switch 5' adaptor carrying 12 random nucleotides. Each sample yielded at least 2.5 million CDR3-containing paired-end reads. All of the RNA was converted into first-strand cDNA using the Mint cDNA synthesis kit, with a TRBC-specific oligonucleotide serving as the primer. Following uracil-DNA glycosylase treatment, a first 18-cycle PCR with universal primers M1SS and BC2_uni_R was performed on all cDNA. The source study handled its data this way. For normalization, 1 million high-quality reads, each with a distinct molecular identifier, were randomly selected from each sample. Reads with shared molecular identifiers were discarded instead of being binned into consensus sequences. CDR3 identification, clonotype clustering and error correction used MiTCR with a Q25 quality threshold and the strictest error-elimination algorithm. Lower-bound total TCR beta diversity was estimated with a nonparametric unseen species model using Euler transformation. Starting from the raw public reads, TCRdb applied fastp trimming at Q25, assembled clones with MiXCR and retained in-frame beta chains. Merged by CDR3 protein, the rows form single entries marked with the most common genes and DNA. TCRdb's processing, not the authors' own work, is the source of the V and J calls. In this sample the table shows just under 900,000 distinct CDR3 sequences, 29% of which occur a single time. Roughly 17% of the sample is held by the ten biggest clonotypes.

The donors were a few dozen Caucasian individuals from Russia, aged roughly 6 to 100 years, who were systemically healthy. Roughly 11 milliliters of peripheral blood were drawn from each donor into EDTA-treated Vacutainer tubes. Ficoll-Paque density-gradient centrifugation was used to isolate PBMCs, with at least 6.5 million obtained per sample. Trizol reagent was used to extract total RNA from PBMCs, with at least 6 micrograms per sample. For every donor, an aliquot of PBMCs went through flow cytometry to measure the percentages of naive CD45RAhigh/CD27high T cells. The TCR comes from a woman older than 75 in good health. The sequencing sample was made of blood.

Read as DNA, the sequence is TGTGCCAGCAGTTTAGGCGGGGTGAACCTATACAATGAGCAGTACTTC. Its product reads: CASSLGGVNLYNEQYF. The receptor chain draws on TRBV12-3 or TRBV12-4 and TRBJ2-1; the D gene is perhaps TRBD2, on 6 matching bases. The end of the DNA aligns better with TRBJ2-7, so the J call may be wrong. The CDR3, from cysteine to phenylalanine, totals 16 residues. Of the read, only the CDR3 DNA is kept; its 48 bases are in frame from base 1.